This TCR beta chain was recorded in a study of T cells expressing NK-cell markers. Germline V gene data show CDR1 as ENHRY and CDR2 as SYGVKD. The CDR3 has 18 residues. After re-calling the 5' RACE reads, TCRdb lists one entry per CDR3 protein, DNA absent. The sample's table shows 550,000 to 600,000 distinct CDR3 sequences. Source material: blood T cells: a sorted CD56 or NKG2C T cell subset, CD4+ or CD8+ T cells, or bulk PBMC T cells (not recorded which). The TCR originated in a man aged 18 to 30 in good health. J is TRBJ2-3 and V is TRBV10-3; TCRdb names TRBD2, which stays unverified in the absence of DNA. The CDR3 reads CAISESRLIAGVADTQYF.